Only a few counts were recorded for the clone carrying this T cell receptor beta chain. Its target is not known. The CDR3 is made up of 16 amino acids. Trimming stripped 4 bases from V and 1 base from J, with 16 bases between. Germline CDR1 and CDR2: SGHTA and FQGTGA. MiXCR was run by TCRdb on the reads, yielding one entry per CDR3 protein. The table has roughly 180,000 distinct CDR3 sequences, about a sixth seen once. The sample originates from a study of T cell repertoires in cytomegalovirus infection. For the study at large: An indication of both CMV infection and matching HLA type came from public TCR beta signatures. Study conclusions and caveats: The study found HLA-C-restricted CMV-specific TCR beta clonotypes dominating the ex vivo response. CMV carriers having the relevant HLA were flagged by cumulative public TCR beta family frequency.

The sequence was obtained from a human donor in good health (CMV status not recorded). Some clones in this sample may be carry-over from other donors' samples. Input material: CD8+ T cells from PBMCs. The V gene is TRBV7-3, the J gene TRBJ1-2; weak D call: TRBD1 (5 bases). The CDR3 reads CASSSAGQDINYGYTF. The CDR3 DNA follows: TGTGCCAGCAGCTCCGCGGGGCAGGATATTAACTATGGCTACACCTTC.